This is a list of T cell receptor beta chains from one sample in a study of blood T cell repertoires in COVID-19. Clones were sequenced by immunoSEQ multiplex PCR, and TCRdb holds only the in-frame ones, with some missing. The profile shows roughly 260,000 clones, about 85% of them singletons. Sequenced: PBMCs or T cells enriched from blood (not recorded which). Receptor source: a woman aged 30 to 39 with acute COVID-19. CDR3s include the opening cysteine and the closing phenylalanine or tryptophan. Size tells how often a clone was seen (once, few, many) or the class of an expanded clone, and some rows leave it out.

V gene	J gene	clone size	CDR3 protein
TRBV2	TRBJ1-4	.	CASSLGQRNEKLFF
TRBV15	TRBJ1-1	once	CATSRSTGTGGTEAFF
TRBV6-5	TRBJ2-7	.	CASSPTGDSYEQYF
TRBV28	TRBJ2-5	.	CASSSGLAGVRYF
TRBV6-2/TRBV6-3	TRBJ2-3	once	CASRYRLPAGVDTQYF
TRBV19	TRBJ2-1	.	CASSSLAGAPSEQFF
TRBV6-5	TRBJ2-7	.	CASSQGTGEAHEQYF
TRBV7-9	TRBJ2-3	.	CASSFPFTGSTDTQYF
TRBV6-5	TRBJ1-2	once	CASSYSANYGYTF
TRBV19	TRBJ1-4	.	CASSSLSEKLFF
TRBV9	TRBJ1-2	.	CASSARGDYGYTF
TRBV6-5	TRBJ1-1	.	CASSWPGTGWTTEAFF
TRBV9	TRBJ2-7	.	CASSPTDRDNEQYF
TRBV6-5	TRBJ1-6	.	CASSLPDRYNSPLHF
TRBV27	TRBJ2-1	.	CASSLSHRGPYNEQFF
TRBV10-3	TRBJ2-7	.	CAIRDGTGGHEQYF
TRBV28	TRBJ1-1	.	CASAMNTEAFF
TRBV5-1	TRBJ2-3	.	CASSFGGFTDTQYF
TRBV7-2	TRBJ2-1	.	CASSFMYNEQFF
TRBV2	TRBJ1-3	.	CASSTGVNSGNTIYF
TRBV7-3	TRBJ2-1	once	CASSLTSGGEQFF
TRBV5-1	TRBJ2-1	.	CASSFSSGLAGGVGNEQFF
TRBV3-1/TRBV3-2	TRBJ1-2	.	CASSQGPVYGYTF
TRBV20-1	TRBJ1-2	.	CSADGLYGYTF
TRBV23-1	TRBJ1-2	.	CASSQSRNRTNYGYTF
TRBV28	TRBJ1-5	few	CASRITGTYNQPQHF
TRBV30	TRBJ1-1	.	CAWSGGVTEAFF
TRBV5-6	TRBJ1-1	.	CASSLGDRGDTEAFF
TRBV5-6	TRBJ2-1	once	CASSLVDNEQFF
TRBV5-8	TRBJ1-6	.	CASSFGQGIYNSPLHF
TRBV28	TRBJ2-7	.	CASMTSGGFSYEQYF
TRBV27	TRBJ2-1	.	CASRAGSSYNEQFF
TRBV2	TRBJ2-1	.	CASPGWIAGSSYNEQFF
TRBV6-5	TRBJ1-6	.	CASSENSPLHF
TRBV10-3	TRBJ1-3	.	CAISDGNSGNTIYF